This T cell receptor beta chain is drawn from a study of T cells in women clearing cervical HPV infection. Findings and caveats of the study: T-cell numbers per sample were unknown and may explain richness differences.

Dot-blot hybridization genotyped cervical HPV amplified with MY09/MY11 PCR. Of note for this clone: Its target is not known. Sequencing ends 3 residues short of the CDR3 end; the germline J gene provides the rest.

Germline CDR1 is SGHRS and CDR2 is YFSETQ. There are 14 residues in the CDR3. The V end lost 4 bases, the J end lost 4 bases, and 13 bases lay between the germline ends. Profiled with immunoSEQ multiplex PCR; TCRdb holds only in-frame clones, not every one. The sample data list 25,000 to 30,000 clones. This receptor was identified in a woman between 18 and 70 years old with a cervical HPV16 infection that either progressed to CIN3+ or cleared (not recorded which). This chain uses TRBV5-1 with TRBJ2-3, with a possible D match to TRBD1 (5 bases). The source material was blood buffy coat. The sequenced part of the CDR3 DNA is TGCGCCAGCAGCCAGGGCGGTAGTGCAGATACG. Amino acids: CASSQGGSADT. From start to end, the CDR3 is CASSQGGSADTQYF.